These T cell receptor beta chains were read from a single sample in a study of Ad26.COV2.S vaccination and SARS-CoV-2 variants. Some clones are missing from TCRdb's copy, which holds only in-frame ones; the method was immunoSEQ multiplex PCR. The sample includes about 350,000 clones, around 89% of them seen just once. The specimen was peripheral blood, collected in a trial of Ad26.COV2.S vaccine versus placebo. These receptor sequences come from a person between 18 and 59 years old who received the Ad26.COV2.S COVID-19 vaccine or a placebo. Each CDR3 is given with its conserved first and last residue. The order of the fields is D gene, V gene, J gene, CDR3 protein. A D gene is named only where the DNA matches it firmly.

D: TRBD1; V: TRBV5-1; J: TRBJ1-1; CDR3: CASSLQGDTEAFF
D: TRBD2; V: TRBV30; J: TRBJ2-1; CDR3: CAWNLREGQFF
D: TRBD1; V: TRBV30; J: TRBJ2-5; CDR3: CAWSVWTGIGETQYF
D: .; V: TRBV25-1; J: TRBJ2-5; CDR3: CASSESRTQYF
D: .; V: TRBV27; J: TRBJ1-1; CDR3: CASSRVIGTEAFF
D: TRBD2; V: TRBV6-5; J: TRBJ2-2; CDR3: CASTRAGGITGELFF
D: .; V: TRBV15; J: TRBJ1-1; CDR3: CATSRELQSEAFF
D: .; V: TRBV4-2; J: TRBJ1-5; CDR3: CASSQGDQPQHF
D: .; V: TRBV3-1/TRBV3-2; J: TRBJ1-6; CDR3: CASSHTSNSPLHF
D: .; V: TRBV1; J: TRBJ2-2; CDR3: CTSSQDHPRLAGELFF